The 29 T cell receptor beta chains below come from one sample, sequenced in a study of blood T cell repertoires in COVID-19. Produced via immunoSEQ multiplex PCR; TCRdb's table is partial and in-frame only. The table has about 320,000 clones, around 92% seen once. The material sequenced was peripheral blood. These receptor sequences come from a woman aged 25 to 39 with COVID-19, enrolled during active disease.

A single count supports this clone. As DNA, the CDR3 is TGTGCCAGCAGCTCGGGATTCACAGATACGCAGTATTTT. Protein: CASSSGFTDTQYF. V gene TRBV7-9 combines with J gene TRBJ2-3; D perhaps matches TRBD2 (5 bases). The germline V gene encodes CDR1 SEHNR and CDR2 FQNEAQ (reference sequence). The CDR3 is 13 amino acids. The V end was cut by 4 bases, the J end by 2 bases, with 7 bases between.

This clone was picked up one time. This chain links TRBV13 with TRBJ2-5; the D is unclear. The germline V and J ends were trimmed by 7 bases and 2 bases, with 14 bases remaining between them. The CDR3 spans 14 residues. The germline CDR1 and CDR2 sequences are PRHDT and FYEKMQ (reference sequence). The CDR3 here is CASKVSGGQETQYF. The CDR3 bases are TGTGCCAGCAAGGTCTCCGGCGGTCAAGAGACCCAGTACTTC.

J is TRBJ2-7 and V is TRBV15; 9 bases fit TRBD2. This CDR3 is built from 18 residues. Germline lookup yields CDR1 LNHNV and CDR2 YYDKDF (reference sequence). The V gene end was trimmed by 1 base and the J gene end by 3 bases; junction bases not matched to a gene: 13. CDR3 DNA: TGTGCCACCAGCAGAGCCCAGGGCGGGGGGGGTTTACACTACGAGCAGTACTTC. This sequence encodes CATSRAQGGGGLHYEQYF.

The chain couples TRBV5-6 to TRBJ1-5, with D possibly matching TRBD1 (5 bases). Germline V lookup: CDR1 SGHDT, CDR2 YYEEEE. V lost 0 bases and J lost 5, with 15 bases in between. There are 16 residues in the CDR3. CDR3 sequence (DNA): TGTGCCAGCAGCTTGGTCGGGGGAAGGGCGGATCAGCCCCAGCATTTT. It translates to CASSLVGGRADQPQHF.

The gene calls are TRBV27 and TRBJ2-1; TRBD2 aligns across 10 bases. The CDR3 consists of 16 residues. Germline CDR1 and CDR2: MNHEY and SMNVEV (reference sequence). With V trimmed by 7 bases and J by 4 bases, 10 bases remained unmatched. CDR3 protein: CASTNLAGAIYNEQFF. Here the CDR3 DNA reads TGTGCCAGCACCAATCTAGCGGGGGCCATATACAATGAGCAGTTCTTC.

This chain uses TRBV5-1 with TRBJ2-3, with a possible D match to TRBD1 (6 bases). CDR1 and CDR2 from the germline V gene are SGHRS and YFSETQ. V lost 4 bases, J lost 8 bases, and 14 bases lay in between. The CDR3 sequence is 13 residues long. The CDR3 loop is CASSTTGFSTQYF. The CDR3 DNA reads TGCGCCAGCAGCACCACAGGGTTTAGTACGCAGTATTTT.

The CDR3 protein is CASGTAGNEQFF. The CDR3 region has the DNA TGTGCCAGCGGGACAGCCGGGAATGAGCAGTTCTTC. The rearrangement uses TRBV6-6 and TRBJ2-1; TRBD1 matches 7 bases. CDR1 and CDR2 from the germline V gene are MNHNY and SVGAGI (reference sequence). This CDR3 contains 12 residues. The V and J ends lost 8 bases and 7 bases, in that order; junction bases with no gene match: 5.

The V and J genes are TRBV4-1 and TRBJ1-5, with D possibly matching TRBD1 (6 bases). Trimming removed 8 bases at V and 7 bases at J, with 12 bases between. This CDR3 has 12 residues. Germline assignment: CDR1 MGHRA and CDR2 YSYEKL. CDR3 loop: CASLKGGQPQHF. The CDR3 bases are TGCGCCAGCCTAAAGGGGGGGCAGCCCCAGCATTTT.

The chain combines TRBV19 with TRBJ1-2, with D maybe TRBD1 (5 bases). V was cut by 3 bases and J by 0 bases, with 8 bases left in between. CDR1 is LNHDA and CDR2 is SQIVND in the germline V gene (reference sequence). The CDR3 totals 14 residues. The CDR3 DNA sequence: TGTGCCAGTAGTATCGGGACTGCTAACTATGGCTACACCTTC. This translates into CASSIGTANYGYTF.

The chain links TRBV28 to TRBJ2-7, with a tentative D call TRBD1 (6 bases). The CDR3 is 15 amino acids. V lost 5 bases and J lost 2, with 16 bases in between. Looked up from germline, CDR1 is MDHEN and CDR2 is SYDVKM. The CDR3 here is CASSPGQFRPYEQYF. In DNA, the CDR3 is TGTGCCAGCAGTCCCGGACAGTTCCGTCCCTACGAGCAGTACTTC.

This chain links TRBV11-2 with TRBJ1-1; D is possibly TRBD1 (5 bases). This CDR3 has 14 residues. Germline V lookup: CDR1 SGHAT, CDR2 FQNNGV. Trimming removed 1 base at V and 3 bases at J, with 9 bases between. The CDR3 region has the DNA TGTGCCAGCAGCTTAGCAGGGTTGGACACTGAAGCTTTCTTT. Its protein product is CASSLAGLDTEAFF.

The chain carries TRBV27 and TRBJ2-7; D uncertain. Germline V gene sequence: CDR1 MNHEY, CDR2 SMNVEV (reference sequence). V was cut by 5 bases and J by 5 bases, with 16 bases left in between. The CDR3 length is 14 residues. The DNA for the CDR3 is TGTGCCAGCAGTATCACGAGCCCTTTGAACGAGCAGTACTTC. As protein: CASSITSPLNEQYF.

V usage is TRBV9 and J usage is TRBJ1-2, with a possible D match to TRBD1 (6 bases). The germline V and J ends were trimmed by 4 bases and 0 bases, with 13 bases remaining between them. The germline CDR1 and CDR2 sequences are SGDLS and YYNGEE. The CDR3 spans 15 residues. CDR3 coding DNA: TGTGCCAGCAGCCCCTGGGACAATGCTAACTATGGCTACACCTTC. Its translation: CASSPWDNANYGYTF.

The chain is built from TRBV5-8 and TRBJ1-4; 7 nucleotides match TRBD1. The CDR3 is made up of 20 amino acids. Germline V gene data show CDR1 as SGHTS and CDR2 as YDEGEE. The V and J ends lost 4 bases and 4 bases, in that order; junction bases with no gene match: 22. The CDR3 DNA reads as TGTGCCAGCAGCGTCACCGCCCGAAGGGGGCGAAATCGAGATAATGAAAAACTGTTTTTT. Its protein is CASSVTARRGRNRDNEKLFF. The full variable domain, its missing parts supplied by reference TRBV5-8 and TRBJ1-4, is EAGVTQSPTHLIKTRGQQATLRCSPISGHTSVYWYQQALGLGLQFLLWYDEGEERNRGNFPPRFSGRQFPNYSSELNVNALELEDSALYLCASSVTARRGRNRDNEKLFFGSGTQLSVL.

The CDR3 here is CASSYQGFGGTGELFF. CDR3 DNA sequence: TGTGCCAGCAGCTATCAGGGATTCGGGGGCACCGGGGAGCTGTTTTTT. This chain uses TRBV7-2 with TRBJ2-2, with a tentative D call TRBD2 (6 bases). The germline V gene encodes CDR1 SGHTA and CDR2 FQGNSA. The V end lost 4 bases, the J end lost 4 bases, and 16 bases lay between the germline ends. This CDR3 has 16 residues.

The chain has TRBV2 and TRBJ1-5, with D perhaps TRBD1 (5 bases). This CDR3 spans 13 amino acids. Germline CDR1 reads SNHLY; CDR2 reads FYNNEI. V was cut by 7 bases and J by 10 bases, with 17 bases left in between. For the CDR3, the DNA is TGTGCCAGCACCCAGGAGCGGGGGAGACCCCAGCATTTT. This codes for CASTQERGRPQHF.

The chain joins TRBV4-2 to TRBJ2-3; D uncertain. CDR3 length: 15 amino acids. The V and J ends lost 1 base and 1 base respectively, with 9 bases between them. The germline CDR1 and CDR2 sequences are LGHNA and YNFKEQ. In DNA, the CDR3 is TGTGCCAGCAGCCAAGCGGTAGTTCGCACAGATACGCAGTATTTT. This translates into CASSQAVVRTDTQYF.

The rearrangement links TRBV11-2 to TRBJ1-3, with D possibly being TRBD1 (5 bases). Germline loops: CDR1 SGHAT, CDR2 FQNNGV. The CDR3 spans 14 residues. V shed 9 bases and J shed 0 bases, with 12 bases lying between them. This CDR3 is CASQQARSGNTIYF. The CDR3 nucleotides are TGTGCCAGTCAACAGGCACGCTCTGGAAACACCATATATTTT. Drawing the rest from reference TRBV11-2 and TRBJ1-3, the complete variable domain is EAGVAQSPRYKIIEKRQSVAFWCNPISGHATLYWYQQILGQGPKLLIQFQNNGVVDDSQLPKDRFSAERLKGVDSTLKIQPAKLEDSAVYLCASQQARSGNTIYFGEGSWLTVV.

The rearrangement uses TRBV7-2 and TRBJ1-5, with 11 bases lining up with TRBD1. The CDR3 consists of 15 residues. The J segment lost 6 bases and the V segment lost 6 bases, leaving 7 bases of the junction unmatched. CDR1 and CDR2 (germline): SGHTA, FQGNSA. CDR3 loop: CASSYAGTGGQPQHF. As DNA, the CDR3 is TGTGCCAGCAGTTACGCCGGGACAGGGGGTCAGCCCCAGCATTTT.

The sample holds one count of this clone. This chain joins TRBV5-1 and TRBJ2-1; 7 positions agree with TRBD1. CDR3 length: 15 amino acids. V lost 4 bases to trimming and J lost 5 bases; unmatched junction nucleotides: 9. Per the germline V gene, CDR1 is SGHRS and CDR2 is YFSETQ. The CDR3 DNA sequence: TGCGCCAGCAGCAGAACAGGGGATCTCCACAATGAGCAGTTCTTC. This translates into CASSRTGDLHNEQFF.

Here the CDR3 DNA reads TGCGCCAGCAGCCGTCAGGGGCGTAATGAAAAACTGTTTTTT. Amino acids: CASSRQGRNEKLFF. The J gene is TRBJ1-4, the V gene TRBV5-1; weak D call: TRBD1 (6 bases). V was shortened by 4 bases and J by 4 bases, with 11 bases between the two germline ends. CDR1 and CDR2 from the germline V gene are SGHRS and YFSETQ. This CDR3 is 14 amino acids long.

This clone has a single count. The rearrangement uses TRBV5-6 and TRBJ2-3, with 7 bases that match TRBD2. Per germline, CDR1 SGHDT and CDR2 YYEEEE. This CDR3 has 13 residues. After removal of 5 bases from V and 8 bases from J, the junction contained 8 bases not matched to a gene. CDR3 DNA sequence: TGTGCCAGCAGTTGGGGTTCGGGGGGTACGCAGTATTTT. It translates to CASSWGSGGTQYF.

J is TRBJ1-1 and V is TRBV7-9, with D possibly being TRBD1 (5 bases). The CDR3 spans 15 residues. The germline gives CDR1 SEHNR, CDR2 FQNEAQ (reference sequence). Between the trimmed V and J ends, which lost 5 bases and 4 bases, there was a span of 17 bases. CDR3 nucleotides: TGTGCCAGCAGCGTCGGGGACTCCCGAGGCACTGAAGCTTTCTTT. Its protein product is CASSVGDSRGTEAFF.

V is TRBV5-1 and J is TRBJ2-7; D may be TRBD1 (5 bases). Germline CDR1 SGHRS, CDR2 YFSETQ. There are 14 residues in the CDR3. V lost 8 bases and J 0 bases, leaving 15 bases between the germline ends. CDR3 in amino acids: CASSLAGNSYEQYF. CDR3 sequence (DNA): TGCGCCAGTAGCCTGGCAGGGAACTCCTACGAGCAGTACTTC.

The CDR3 bases are TGCGCCAGCAGCTCGCCAGGGGCCTCTGGAAACACCATATATTTT. Translating it yields CASSSPGASGNTIYF. The chain is built from TRBV5-1 and TRBJ1-3; D may be TRBD1 (6 bases). The CDR3 runs to 15 residues. The germline V and J ends were trimmed by 3 bases and 0 bases, with 10 bases remaining between them. Germline V lookup: CDR1 SGHRS, CDR2 YFSETQ.

V usage is TRBV27 and J usage is TRBJ1-2, with 11 bases that match TRBD1. In germline, CDR1 is MNHEY, CDR2 SMNVEV (reference sequence). The V and J ends lost 5 bases and 4 bases, in that order; junction bases with no gene match: 9. This CDR3 has 16 residues. CDR3 residues: CASSTFGQGAGYGYTF. The CDR3 DNA reads TGTGCCAGCAGTACGTTCGGACAGGGGGCTGGCTATGGCTACACCTTC.

The gene calls are TRBV24-1 and TRBJ2-2, with D possibly being TRBD1 (6 bases). Trimming took off 4 bases at V and 4 bases at J, with 18 bases between the two ends. CDR3 length equals 17 residues. From germline, CDR1 is KGHDR and CDR2 SFDVKD. CDR3: CATSDLGTPGPTGELFF. CDR3 DNA sequence: TGTGCCACCAGTGACCTGGGGACACCCGGACCCACCGGGGAGCTGTTTTTT.

The gene calls are TRBV9 and TRBJ1-2, with 7 nucleotides matching TRBD1. V was clipped by 4 bases and J by 8 bases; unmatched bases: 8. This CDR3 is built from 13 residues. The V gene's germline CDR1 is SGDLS and CDR2 YYNGEE. The CDR3 DNA is TGTGCCAGCAGCAGCCGAGGGACAGAGGGCTACACCTTC. Amino acid sequence: CASSSRGTEGYTF.

The chain combines TRBV6-5 with TRBJ2-1, with TRBD1 as a possible D gene (6 bases). V was cut by 0 bases and J by 5 bases, with 8 bases left in between. In germline, CDR1 is MNHEY, CDR2 SVGAGI. The CDR3 has 14 residues. The CDR3 loop is CASSYSGHHNEQFF. For the CDR3, the DNA is TGTGCCAGCAGTTACTCGGGACACCACAATGAGCAGTTCTTC.